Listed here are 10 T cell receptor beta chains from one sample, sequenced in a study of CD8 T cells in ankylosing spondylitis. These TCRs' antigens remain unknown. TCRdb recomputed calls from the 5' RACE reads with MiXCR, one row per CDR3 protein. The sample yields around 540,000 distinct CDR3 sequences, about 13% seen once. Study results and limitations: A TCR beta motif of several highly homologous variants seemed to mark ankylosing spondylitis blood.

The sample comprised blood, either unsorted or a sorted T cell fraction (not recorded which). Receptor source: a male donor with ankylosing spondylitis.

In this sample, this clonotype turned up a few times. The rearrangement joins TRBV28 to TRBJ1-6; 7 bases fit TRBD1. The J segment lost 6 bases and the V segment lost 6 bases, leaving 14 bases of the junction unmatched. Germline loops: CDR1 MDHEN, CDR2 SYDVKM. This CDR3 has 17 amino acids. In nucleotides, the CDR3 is TGTGCCAGCAGCACCCTCACAGGGGTGCTAGGTAATTCACCCCTCCACTTT. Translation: CASSTLTGVLGNSPLHF. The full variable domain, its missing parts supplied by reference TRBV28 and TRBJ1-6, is DVKVTQSSRYLVKRTGEKVFLECVQDMDHENMFWYRQDPGLGLRLIYFSYDVKMKEKGDIPEGYSVSREKKERFSLILESASTNQTSMYLCASSTLTGVLGNSPLHFGNGTRLTVT.

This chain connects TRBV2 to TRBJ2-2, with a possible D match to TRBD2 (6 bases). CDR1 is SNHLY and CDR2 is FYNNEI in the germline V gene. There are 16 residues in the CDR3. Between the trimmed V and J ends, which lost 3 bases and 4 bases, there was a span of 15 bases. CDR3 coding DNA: TGTGCCAGCAGTGATCAGGTGACTAGACGCACCGGGGAGCTGTTTTTT. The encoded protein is CASSDQVTRRTGELFF.

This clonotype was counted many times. The CDR3 DNA is TGTGCCAGCAGCACTAGCGGGGGCACAGATACGCAGTATTTT. Translating gives CASSTSGGTDTQYF. The rearrangement uses TRBV9 and TRBJ2-3, with 10 bases that match TRBD2. This CDR3 is 14 amino acids long. CDR1 and CDR2 (germline): SGDLS, YYNGEE. Unmatched junction bases numbered 0, after V lost 4 bases and J lost 1 base.

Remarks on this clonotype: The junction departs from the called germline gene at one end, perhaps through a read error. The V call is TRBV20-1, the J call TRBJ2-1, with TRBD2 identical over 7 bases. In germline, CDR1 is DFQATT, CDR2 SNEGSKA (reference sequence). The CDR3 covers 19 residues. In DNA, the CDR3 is TGCAGAGCTAGAGATCTTGGAGGGAGGGCCAAGTTATCCTACAATGAGCAGTTCTTC. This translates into CRARDLGGRAKLSYNEQFF.

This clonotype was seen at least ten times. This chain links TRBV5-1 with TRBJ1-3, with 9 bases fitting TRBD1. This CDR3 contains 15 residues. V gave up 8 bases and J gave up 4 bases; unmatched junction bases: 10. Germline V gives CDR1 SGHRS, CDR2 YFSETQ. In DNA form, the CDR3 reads TGCGCCAGTCGGCAAGGACAGGGGTCGGGAAACACCATATATTTT. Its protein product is CASRQGQGSGNTIYF.

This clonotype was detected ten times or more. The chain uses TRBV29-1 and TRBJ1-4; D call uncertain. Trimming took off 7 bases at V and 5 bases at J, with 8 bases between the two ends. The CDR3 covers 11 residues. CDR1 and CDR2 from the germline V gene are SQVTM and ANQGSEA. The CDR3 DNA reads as TGCAGCGGATCACTGAATGAAAAACTGTTTTTT. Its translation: CSGSLNEKLFF.

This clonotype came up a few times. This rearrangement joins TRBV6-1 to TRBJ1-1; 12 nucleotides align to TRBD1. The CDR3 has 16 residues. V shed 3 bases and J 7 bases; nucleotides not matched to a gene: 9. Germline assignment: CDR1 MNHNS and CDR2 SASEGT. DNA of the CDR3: TGTGCCAGCAGTGACCGACGGGACAGGGGGCGCGGTGAAGCTTTCTTT. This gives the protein CASSDRRDRGRGEAFF.

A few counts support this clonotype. CDR3 nucleotide sequence: TGTGCCAGCTCATCGGACCAGTCAGGCGGCACAGATACGCAGTATTTT. Amino acid sequence: CASSSDQSGGTDTQYF. The gene calls are TRBV18 and TRBJ2-3; D gene unclear. This CDR3 spans 16 amino acids. The V and J ends lost 5 bases and 1 base respectively, with 16 bases between them. Germline-derived CDR1 and CDR2 are KGHSH and LQKENI.

CDR3 sequence: CSFSSLNPYNEQFF. In DNA, the CDR3 is TGCAGCTTCTCGTCGCTAAACCCTTACAATGAGCAGTTCTTC. The chain links TRBV20-1 to TRBJ2-1; D gene unclear. CDR3 size: 14 residues. Germline CDR1 DFQATT, CDR2 SNEGSKA (reference sequence).

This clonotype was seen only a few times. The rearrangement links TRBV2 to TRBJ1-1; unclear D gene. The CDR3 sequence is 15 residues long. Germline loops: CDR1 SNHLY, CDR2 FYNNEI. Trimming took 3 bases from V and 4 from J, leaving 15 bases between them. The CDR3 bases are TGTGCCAGCAGTGATGGATCTCCTCTGGGCACTGAAGCTTTCTTT. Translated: CASSDGSPLGTEAFF.